Listed below are T cell receptor beta chains from one sample, sequenced in a study of shared clonotypes between healthy human individuals. The repertoire was sequenced with immunoSEQ multiplex PCR; TCRdb's copy has only in-frame clones and lacks some. This sample has 2 million to 2.5 million clones, with 85% to 95% found just once. Specimen: naive CD4+ T cells from PBMCs. The receptors derive from a young man in good health. Some clones in this sample may be carry-over from other donors' samples. The CDR3 runs from the conserved cysteine through the conserved F or W. The D gene is left open where the match is weak. Clone size is stated in some rows and not others, as once, few, many or a class when expanded.

d_call | clone_size | j_call | v_call | cdr3_aa | cdr3_nt
TRBD2 | - | TRBJ2-7 | TRBV7-2 | CASSPSLAGAYEQYF | TGTGCCAGCAGCCCCTCACTAGCGGGAGCTTACGAGCAGTACTTC
- | once | TRBJ1-1 | TRBV19 | CASTYRWGNTEAFF | TGTGCCAGTACCTATCGATGGGGTAACACTGAAGCTTTCTTT
TRBD1 | once | TRBJ2-5 | TRBV19 | CASSMDWTGETQYF | TGTGCCAGTAGTATGGATTGGACAGGAGAGACCCAGTACTTC
- | - | TRBJ2-3 | TRBV5-1 | CASSLDGGVADTQYF | TGCGCCAGCAGCTTGGATGGGGGAGTGGCAGATACGCAGTATTTT
TRBD2 | - | TRBJ2-2 | TRBV7-3 | CASSSTFGLGNTGELFF | TGTGCCAGCAGCTCCACCTTCGGACTAGGGAACACCGGGGAGCTGTTTTTT
TRBD1 | once | TRBJ2-3 | TRBV27 | CASSSHSGGRTDTQYF | TGTGCCAGCAGTTCTCACTCAGGGGGCCGCACAGATACGCAGTATTTT
- | - | TRBJ1-3 | TRBV10-3 | CAISESGRGNSGNTIYF | TGTGCCATCAGTGAGTCTGGGAGGGGAAACTCTGGAAACACCATATATTTT
- | once | TRBJ2-5 | TRBV28 | CASSPVLGPKRTQYF | TGTGCCAGCAGTCCTGTTTTAGGGCCGAAGAGAACCCAGTACTTC
- | - | TRBJ1-5 | TRBV18 | CASSEQVVVNQPQHF | TGTGCCAGCTCAGAACAGGTAGTGGTAAATCAGCCCCAGCATTTT
- | - | TRBJ1-1 | TRBV7-3 | CASSELGNTEAFF | TGTGCCAGCAGCGAGTTAGGGAACACTGAAGCTTTCTTT
- | once | TRBJ2-2 | TRBV18 | CASSPPRGTNTGELFF | TGTGCCAGCTCACCACCCCGGGGGACTAACACCGGGGAGCTGTTTTTT
TRBD1 | - | TRBJ1-1 | TRBV4-3 | CASSPTMGTGAGLDTEAFF | TGCGCCAGCAGCCCCACTATGGGTACAGGGGCCGGGCTGGACACTGAAGCTTTCTTT
TRBD2 | once | TRBJ2-1 | TRBV13 | CASSLLLAVNEQFF | TGTGCCAGCAGCTTATTACTAGCGGTCAATGAGCAGTTCTTC
TRBD2 | - | TRBJ2-1 | TRBV5-6 | CASWGLAGGPSSYNEQFF | TGTGCCAGCTGGGGGCTAGCGGGAGGGCCGAGCTCCTACAATGAGCAGTTCTTC
- | - | TRBJ2-1 | TRBV4-2 | CASSQEESRGLRGYNEQFF | TGTGCCAGCAGCCAAGAAGAATCCCGAGGACTCCGGGGGTACAATGAGCAGTTCTTC
- | - | TRBJ2-1 | TRBV29-1 | CSVDRKVINEQFF | TGCAGCGTTGATCGGAAAGTTATCAATGAGCAGTTCTTC
- | few | TRBJ2-5 | TRBV5-1 | CASSLSAEQETQYF | TGCGCCAGCAGCTTGTCAGCAGAGCAAGAGACCCAGTACTTC
TRBD2 | - | TRBJ2-1 | TRBV7-9 | CASSLVSGGPEDEQFF | TGTGCCAGCAGCTTAGTGTCGGGAGGACCGGAGGATGAGCAGTTCTTC
- | - | TRBJ2-1 | TRBV6-6 | CASSSSPRYNEQFF | TGTGCCAGCAGTTCCTCCCCCAGGTACAATGAGCAGTTCTTC
TRBD1 | - | TRBJ1-5 | TRBV5-1 | CASSLGGTANQPQHF | TGCGCCAGCAGCTTGGGGGGGACAGCTAATCAGCCCCAGCATTTT
- | - | TRBJ2-7 | TRBV7-2 | CASSWQTGTYEQYF | TGTGCCAGCAGCTGGCAGACTGGGACCTACGAGCAGTACTTC
- | - | TRBJ1-1 | TRBV6-6 | CASTMTGNTEAFF | TGTGCCAGCACCATGACAGGGAACACTGAAGCTTTCTTT
- | - | TRBJ2-5 | TRBV18 | CASSQGTQETQYF | TGTGCCAGCTCCCAGGGGACGCAAGAGACCCAGTACTTC
TRBD2 | - | TRBJ2-3 | TRBV15 | CATSRPRTSGVISTDTQYF | TGTGCCACCAGCAGACCAAGGACTAGCGGAGTCATTAGCACAGATACGCAGTATTTT
- | - | TRBJ1-1 | TRBV11-3 | CASSQYWNTEAFF | TGTGCCAGCAGCCAATACTGGAACACTGAAGCTTTCTTT
- | - | TRBJ2-2 | TRBV27 | CASSVWGASGELFF | TGTGCCAGCAGTGTTTGGGGGGCCTCCGGGGAGCTGTTTTTT
TRBD2 | - | TRBJ2-1 | TRBV4-2 | CASSQDELAVYNEQFF | TGTGCCAGCAGCCAAGACGAACTAGCGGTTTACAATGAGCAGTTCTTC
- | - | TRBJ2-3 | TRBV9 | CASSVTMGTDTQYF | TGTGCCAGCAGCGTAACTATGGGCACAGATACGCAGTATTTT
- | - | TRBJ2-3 | TRBV27 | CASSSYGTGDTQYF | TGTGCCAGCAGTTCCTACGGGACGGGAGATACGCAGTATTTT
- | - | TRBJ1-3 | TRBV6-5 | CASSQAASGNTIYF | TGTGCCAGCAGTCAAGCGGCATCCGGAAACACCATATATTTT
TRBD1 | - | TRBJ2-3 | TRBV6-5 | CASSYGQGVDTQYF | TGTGCCAGCAGCTATGGACAGGGGGTTGATACGCAGTATTTT
- | - | TRBJ2-2 | TRBV18 | CASSPAGTGELFF | TGTGCCAGCTCACCTGCAGGGACCGGGGAGCTGTTTTTT
- | - | TRBJ2-5 | TRBV5-1 | CASSDGWYWQETQYF | TGCGCCAGCTCCGACGGGTGGTATTGGCAAGAGACCCAGTACTTC
TRBD1 | - | TRBJ1-4 | TRBV27 | CASSSTGGSEKLFF | TGTGCCAGCAGTTCCACAGGGGGGAGTGAAAAACTGTTTTTT
TRBD1 | - | TRBJ1-4 | TRBV14 | CASSAGTAEKLFF | TGTGCCAGCAGCGCAGGGACAGCAGAAAAACTGTTTTTT
TRBD1 | - | TRBJ1-5 | TRBV6-5 | CATSRGDPQPQHF | TGTGCCACGTCCAGGGGGGACCCCCAGCCCCAGCATTTT
TRBD2 | - | TRBJ2-7 | TRBV18 | CASSHKLAGGDYEQYF | TGTGCCAGCTCACACAAACTAGCGGGAGGGGACTACGAGCAGTACTTC
- | - | TRBJ2-3 | TRBV7-9 | CASSFEGYTDTQYF | TGTGCCAGCAGCTTTGAAGGGTACACAGATACGCAGTATTTT
TRBD1 | - | TRBJ2-1 | TRBV5-1 | CASSWGTGQSNEQFF | TGCGCCAGCAGCTGGGGGACAGGGCAGAGTAATGAGCAGTTCTTC
- | - | TRBJ2-5 | TRBV19 | CASSMRETQYF | TGTGCCAGTAGTATGCGGGAGACCCAGTACTTC